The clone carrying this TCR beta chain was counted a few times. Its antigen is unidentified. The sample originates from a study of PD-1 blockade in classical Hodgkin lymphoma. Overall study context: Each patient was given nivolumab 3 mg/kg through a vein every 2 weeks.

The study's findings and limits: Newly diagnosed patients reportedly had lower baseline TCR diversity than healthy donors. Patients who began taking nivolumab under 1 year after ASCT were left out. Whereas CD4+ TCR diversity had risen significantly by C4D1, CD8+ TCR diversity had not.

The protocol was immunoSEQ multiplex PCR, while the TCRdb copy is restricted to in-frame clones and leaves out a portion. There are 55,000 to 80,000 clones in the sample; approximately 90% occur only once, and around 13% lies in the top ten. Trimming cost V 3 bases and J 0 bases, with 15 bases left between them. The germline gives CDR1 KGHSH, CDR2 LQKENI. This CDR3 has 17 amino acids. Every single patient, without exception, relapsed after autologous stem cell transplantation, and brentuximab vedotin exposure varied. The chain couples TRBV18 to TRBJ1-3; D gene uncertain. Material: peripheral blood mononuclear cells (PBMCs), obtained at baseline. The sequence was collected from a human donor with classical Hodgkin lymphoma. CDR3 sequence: CASSPAPSGSSGNTIYF. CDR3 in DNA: TGTGCCAGCTCACCCGCCCCATCAGGCAGCTCTGGAAACACCATATATTTT.